This T cell receptor beta chain stems from a study of blood T cells in healthy people across ages. Primers used in a second PCR of roughly 6 to 11 cycles were a sample-barcoded 5' primer and a J-beta primer mix. The study obtained at least 2.5 million CDR3-containing paired-end reads from every sample. TCRdb independently ran MiXCR on the 5' RACE reads; one entry per CDR3 protein. Of approximately 700,000 distinct CDR3 sequences listed, about 34% are singletons. Study results and limitations: Naive T cell percentage showed a strong correlation with the diversity of TCR beta.

Those donating, healthy Caucasian individuals from Russia, were aged about 6 to 100. The total RNA that was extracted per sample amounted to at least 5 micrograms. Comments on this clonotype: As yet, its antigen is unknown. Sequence at one end of the junction differs from germline and may be a read error.

This CDR3 has 13 amino acids. Germline loops: CDR1 DFQATT, CDR2 SNEGSKA (reference sequence). Sample: blood. The receptor comes from a woman over 75 in good health. The J gene is TRBJ2-1, the V gene TRBV20-1; a weak D match, TRBD2 (7 bases). The CDR3 sequence is CGARLGGAGEQFF. In nucleotides, the CDR3 is TGCGGTGCTAGGTTGGGGGGGGCCGGCGAGCAGTTCTTC.